This T cell receptor beta chain is from a study of T-cell reconstitution after alpha-beta-depleted transplantation in children. Preparation of the TCRbeta library was carried out with unique molecular identifiers. TCRdb re-analysed the PCR reads in MiXCR, keeping a single row per CDR3 protein. The sample has tens of thousands of distinct CDR3 sequences; roughly 13% are singletons. Study observations and caveats: Several hundred rapidly expanded clones from non-depleted graft cells reportedly supplied alpha-beta T cells about two months post-transplant. It was newly produced T cells that mostly accounted for T-cell counts and diversity one year after transplant.

Remarks on this clonotype: The antigen remains undetermined.

Germline V gene data show CDR1 as KGHSH and CDR2 as LQKENI. V shed 5 bases and J shed 4 bases, with 15 bases lying between them. This CDR3 is built from 15 residues. The sequences come from PBMCs, mostly from graft donor cells, collected 180 days after TCRalphabeta/CD19-depleted stem cell transplant. This rearrangement joins TRBV18 to TRBJ1-5, with D unclear. This TCR was sampled from a male patient between 2 and 9 years old who had a stem cell transplant for acute lymphoblastic leukemia, so the T cells may come from the graft donor. This CDR3 reads CASSSEPGWNQPQHF. CDR3 in DNA: TGTGCCAGCTCATCGGAACCCGGGTGGAATCAGCCCCAGCATTTT.